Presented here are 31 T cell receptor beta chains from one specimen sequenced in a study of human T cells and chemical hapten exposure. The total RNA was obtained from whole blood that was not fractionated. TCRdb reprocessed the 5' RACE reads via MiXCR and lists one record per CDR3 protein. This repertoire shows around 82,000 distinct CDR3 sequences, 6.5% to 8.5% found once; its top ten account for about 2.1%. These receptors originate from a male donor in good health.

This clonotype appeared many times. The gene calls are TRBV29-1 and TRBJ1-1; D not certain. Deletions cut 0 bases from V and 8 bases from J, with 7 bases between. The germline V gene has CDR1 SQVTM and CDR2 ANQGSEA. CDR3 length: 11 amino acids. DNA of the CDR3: TGCAGCGTTGAAGACGCGGGGGAAGCTTTCTTT. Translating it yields CSVEDAGEAFF.

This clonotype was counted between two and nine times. The CDR3: CASSSISGDGVSYNEQFF. In DNA, the CDR3 is TGTGCCAGCAGTTCGATTAGCGGGGACGGCGTCTCCTACAATGAGCAGTTCTTC. This chain connects TRBV12-3 or TRBV12-4 to TRBJ2-1; 8 bases are a match to TRBD2. The ends lost 4 bases at V and 0 bases at J; junction bases unmatched: 11. The CDR3 is 18 amino acids.

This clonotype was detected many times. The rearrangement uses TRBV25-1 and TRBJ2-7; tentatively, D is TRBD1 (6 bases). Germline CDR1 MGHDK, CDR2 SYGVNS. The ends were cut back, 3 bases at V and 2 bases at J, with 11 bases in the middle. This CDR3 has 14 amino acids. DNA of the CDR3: TGTGCCAGCAGTGATCGGACAGTGACCTACGAGCAGTACTTC. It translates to CASSDRTVTYEQYF.

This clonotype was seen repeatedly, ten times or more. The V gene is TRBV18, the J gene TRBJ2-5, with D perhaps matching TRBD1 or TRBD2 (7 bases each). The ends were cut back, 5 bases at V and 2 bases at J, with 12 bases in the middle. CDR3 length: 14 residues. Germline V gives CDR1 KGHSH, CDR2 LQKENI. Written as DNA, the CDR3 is TGTGCCAGCTCAAGCGGGACAGAACAAGAGACCCAGTACTTC. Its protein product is CASSSGTEQETQYF.

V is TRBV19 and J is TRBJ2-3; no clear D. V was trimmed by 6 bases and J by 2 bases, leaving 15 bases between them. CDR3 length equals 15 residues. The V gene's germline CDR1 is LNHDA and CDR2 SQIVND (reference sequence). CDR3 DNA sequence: TGTGCCAGTAGGCCGGCAGGATCGGCCACAGATACGCAGTATTTT. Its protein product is CASRPAGSATDTQYF.

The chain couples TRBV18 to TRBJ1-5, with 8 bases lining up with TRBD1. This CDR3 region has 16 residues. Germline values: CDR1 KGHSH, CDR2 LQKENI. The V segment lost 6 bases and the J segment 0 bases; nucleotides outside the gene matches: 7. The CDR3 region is CASSQGTGDSNQPQHF. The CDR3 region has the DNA TGTGCCAGCTCTCAAGGGACAGGAGATAGCAATCAGCCCCAGCATTTT.

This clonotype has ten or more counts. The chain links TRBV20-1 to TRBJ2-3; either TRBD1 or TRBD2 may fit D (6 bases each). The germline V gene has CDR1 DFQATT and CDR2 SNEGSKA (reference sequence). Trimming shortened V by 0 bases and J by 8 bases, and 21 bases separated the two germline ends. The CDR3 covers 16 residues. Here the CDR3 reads CSAREWGLPKQGTQYF. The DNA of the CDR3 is TGCAGTGCTAGAGAGTGGGGACTCCCCAAACAGGGTACGCAGTATTTT.

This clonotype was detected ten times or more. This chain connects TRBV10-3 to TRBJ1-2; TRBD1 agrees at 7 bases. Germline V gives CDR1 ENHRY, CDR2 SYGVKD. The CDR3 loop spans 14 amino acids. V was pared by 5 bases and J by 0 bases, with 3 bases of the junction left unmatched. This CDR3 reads CAISPGTANYGYTF. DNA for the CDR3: TGTGCCATCAGTCCCGGGACAGCTAACTATGGCTACACCTTC.

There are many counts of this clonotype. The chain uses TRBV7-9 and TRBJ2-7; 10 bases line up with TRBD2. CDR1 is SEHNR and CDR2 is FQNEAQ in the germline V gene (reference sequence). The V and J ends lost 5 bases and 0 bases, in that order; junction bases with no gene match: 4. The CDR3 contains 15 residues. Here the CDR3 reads CASSETSGYSYEQYF. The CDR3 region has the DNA TGTGCCAGCAGCGAGACTAGCGGGTACTCCTACGAGCAGTACTTC.

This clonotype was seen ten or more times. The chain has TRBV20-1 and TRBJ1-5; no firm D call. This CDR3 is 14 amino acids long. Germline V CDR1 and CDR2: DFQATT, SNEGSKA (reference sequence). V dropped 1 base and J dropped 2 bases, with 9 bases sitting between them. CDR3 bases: TGCAGTGCTAGAGGTGGCGGGGGCAATCAGCCCCAGCATTTT. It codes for CSARGGGGNQPQHF.

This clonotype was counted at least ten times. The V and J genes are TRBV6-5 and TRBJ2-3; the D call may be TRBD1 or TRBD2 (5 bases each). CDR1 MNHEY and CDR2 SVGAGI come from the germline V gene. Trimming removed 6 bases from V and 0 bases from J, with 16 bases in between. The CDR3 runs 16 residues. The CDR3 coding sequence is TGTGCCAGCAGCCCGCCCGGGACGTTAAGCACAGATACGCAGTATTTT. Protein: CASSPPGTLSTDTQYF.

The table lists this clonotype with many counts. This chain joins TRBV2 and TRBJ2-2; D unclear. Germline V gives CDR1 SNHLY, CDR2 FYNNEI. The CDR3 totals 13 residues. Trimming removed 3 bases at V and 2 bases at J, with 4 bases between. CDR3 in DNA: TGTGCCAGCAGTGACGGAAACACCGGGGAGCTGTTTTTT. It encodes CASSDGNTGELFF.

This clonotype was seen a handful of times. The CDR3 region has the DNA TGTGCCAGCAGCAAAGTTGACAGGGGAGGGAACACAGATACGCAGTATTTT. This gives the protein CASSKVDRGGNTDTQYF. This chain links TRBV21-1 with TRBJ2-3; the D call in the table, TRBD1, was not verified against the DNA. TRBV21-1 constitutes a pseudogene. The CDR3 runs to 17 residues.

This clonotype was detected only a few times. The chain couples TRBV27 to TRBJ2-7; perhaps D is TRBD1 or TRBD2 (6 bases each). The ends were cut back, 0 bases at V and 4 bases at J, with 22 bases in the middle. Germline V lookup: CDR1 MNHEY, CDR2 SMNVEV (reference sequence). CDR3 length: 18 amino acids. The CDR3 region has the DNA TGTGCCAGCAGTTTATCGAAGGGGGGACCCACAGGGACTTACGAGCAGTACTTC. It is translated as CASSLSKGGPTGTYEQYF.

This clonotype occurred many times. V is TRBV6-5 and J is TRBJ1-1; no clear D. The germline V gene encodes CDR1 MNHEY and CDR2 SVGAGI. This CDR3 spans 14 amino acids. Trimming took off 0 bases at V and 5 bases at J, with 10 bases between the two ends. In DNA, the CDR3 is TGTGCCAGCAGTTACTCAGTCAGAGGTACTGAAGCTTTCTTT. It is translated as CASSYSVRGTEAFF.

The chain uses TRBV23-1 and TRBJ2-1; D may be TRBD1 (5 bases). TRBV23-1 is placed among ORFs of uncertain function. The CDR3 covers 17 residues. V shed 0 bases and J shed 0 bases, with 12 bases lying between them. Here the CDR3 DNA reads TGCGCCAGCAGTCAATCGGGGCGGTTTAGCTCCTACAATGAGCAGTTCTTC. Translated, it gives CASSQSGRFSSYNEQFF.

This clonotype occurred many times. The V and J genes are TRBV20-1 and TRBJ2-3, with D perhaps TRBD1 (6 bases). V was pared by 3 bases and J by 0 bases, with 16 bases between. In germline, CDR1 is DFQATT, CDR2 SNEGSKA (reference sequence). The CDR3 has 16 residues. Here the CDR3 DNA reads TGCAGTGCTAGCGATTTAGGGGGACCTAGCACAGATACGCAGTATTTT. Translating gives CSASDLGGPSTDTQYF.

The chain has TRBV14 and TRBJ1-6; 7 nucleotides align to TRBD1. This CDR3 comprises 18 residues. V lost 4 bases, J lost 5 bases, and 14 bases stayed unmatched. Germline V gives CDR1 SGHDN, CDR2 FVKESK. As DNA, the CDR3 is TGTGCCAGCAGCCCCAATGGCGTAGACAGGGACAATAATTCACCCCTCCACTTT. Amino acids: CASSPNGVDRDNNSPLHF.

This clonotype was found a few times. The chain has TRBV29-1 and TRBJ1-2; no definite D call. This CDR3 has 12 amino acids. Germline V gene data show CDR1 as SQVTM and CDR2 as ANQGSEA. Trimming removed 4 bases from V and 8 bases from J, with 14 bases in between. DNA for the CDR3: TGCAGCGTTGGTGGATCCCGCCAAGGCTACACCTTC. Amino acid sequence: CSVGGSRQGYTF.

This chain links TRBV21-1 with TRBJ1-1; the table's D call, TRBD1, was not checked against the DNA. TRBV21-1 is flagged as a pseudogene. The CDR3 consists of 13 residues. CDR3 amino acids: CASSLKGQPEAFF. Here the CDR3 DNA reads TGTGCCAGCAGCCTCAAAGGACAGCCTGAAGCTTTCTTT.

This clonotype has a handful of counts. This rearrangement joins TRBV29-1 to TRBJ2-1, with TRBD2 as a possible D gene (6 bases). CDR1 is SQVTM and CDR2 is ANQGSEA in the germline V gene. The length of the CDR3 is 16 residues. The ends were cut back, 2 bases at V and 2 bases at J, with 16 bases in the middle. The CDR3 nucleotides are TGCAGCGTTGAATTGGCTATCGGGAGCCCCTACAATGAGCAGTTCTTC. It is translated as CSVELAIGSPYNEQFF.

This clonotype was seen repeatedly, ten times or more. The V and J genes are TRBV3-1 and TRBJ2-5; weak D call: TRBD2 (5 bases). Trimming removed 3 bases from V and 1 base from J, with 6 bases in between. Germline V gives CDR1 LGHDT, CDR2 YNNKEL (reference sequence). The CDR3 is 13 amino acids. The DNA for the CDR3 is TGTGCCAGCAGCCAGGCGGGCCAAGAGACCCAGTACTTC. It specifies CASSQAGQETQYF.

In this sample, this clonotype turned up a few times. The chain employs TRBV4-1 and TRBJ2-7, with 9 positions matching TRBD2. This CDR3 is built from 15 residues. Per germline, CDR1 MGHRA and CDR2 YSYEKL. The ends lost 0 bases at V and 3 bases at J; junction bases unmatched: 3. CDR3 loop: CASSQDSGSGYEQYF. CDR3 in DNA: TGCGCCAGCAGCCAAGATAGCGGGAGCGGCTACGAGCAGTACTTC.

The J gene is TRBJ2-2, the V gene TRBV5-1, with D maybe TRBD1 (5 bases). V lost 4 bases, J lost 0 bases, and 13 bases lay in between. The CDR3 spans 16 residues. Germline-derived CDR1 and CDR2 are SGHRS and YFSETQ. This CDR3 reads CASSLFIGANTGELFF. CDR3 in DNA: TGCGCCAGCAGCCTTTTTATAGGGGCGAACACCGGGGAGCTGTTTTTT. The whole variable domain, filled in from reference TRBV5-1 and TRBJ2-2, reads KAGVTQTPRYLIKTRGQQVTLSCSPISGHRSVSWYQQTPGQGLQFLFEYFSETQRNKGNFPGRFSGRQFSNSRSEMNVSTLELGDSALYLCASSLFIGANTGELFFGEGSRLTVL.

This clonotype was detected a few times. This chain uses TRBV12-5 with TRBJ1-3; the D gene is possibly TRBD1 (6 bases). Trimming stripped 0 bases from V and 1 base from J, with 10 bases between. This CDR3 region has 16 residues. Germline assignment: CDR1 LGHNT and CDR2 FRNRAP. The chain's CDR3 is CASGLVLGASGNTIYF. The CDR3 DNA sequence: TGTGCTAGTGGTTTGGTACTGGGGGCTTCTGGAAACACCATATATTTT.

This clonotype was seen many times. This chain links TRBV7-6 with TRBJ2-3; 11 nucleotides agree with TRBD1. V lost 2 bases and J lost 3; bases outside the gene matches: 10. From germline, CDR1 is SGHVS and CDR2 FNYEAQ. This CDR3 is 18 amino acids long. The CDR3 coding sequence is TGTGCCAGCAGCTTATACTATCTGGGGACAGGGGGAACAGATACGCAGTATTTT. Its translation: CASSLYYLGTGGTDTQYF.

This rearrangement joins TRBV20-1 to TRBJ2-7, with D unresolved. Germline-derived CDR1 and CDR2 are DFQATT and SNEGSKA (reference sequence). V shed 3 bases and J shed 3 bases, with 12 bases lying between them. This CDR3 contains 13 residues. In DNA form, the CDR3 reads TGCAGTGCTAGCGTAGTAATTAGCTACGAGCAGTACTTC. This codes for CSASVVISYEQYF.

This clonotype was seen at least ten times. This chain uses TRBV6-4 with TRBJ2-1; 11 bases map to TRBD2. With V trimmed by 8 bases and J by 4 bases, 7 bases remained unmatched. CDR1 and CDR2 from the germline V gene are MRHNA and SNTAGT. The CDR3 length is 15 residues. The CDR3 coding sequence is TGTGCCAGCGCTCCGGGACTAGCGGATTACAATGAGCAGTTCTTC. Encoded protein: CASAPGLADYNEQFF.

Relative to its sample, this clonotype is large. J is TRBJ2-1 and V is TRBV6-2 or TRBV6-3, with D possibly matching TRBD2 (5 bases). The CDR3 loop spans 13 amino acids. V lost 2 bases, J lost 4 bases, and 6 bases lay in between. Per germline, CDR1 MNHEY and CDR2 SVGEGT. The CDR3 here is CASSYRDYNEQFF. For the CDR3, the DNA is TGTGCCAGCAGTTACCGGGATTACAATGAGCAGTTCTTC.

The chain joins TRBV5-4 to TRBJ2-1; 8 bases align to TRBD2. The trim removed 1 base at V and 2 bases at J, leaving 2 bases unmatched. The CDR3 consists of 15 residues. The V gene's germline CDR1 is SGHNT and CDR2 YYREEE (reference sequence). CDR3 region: CASSLKRETYNEQFF. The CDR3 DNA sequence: TGTGCCAGCAGCTTGAAGCGGGAGACCTACAATGAGCAGTTCTTC. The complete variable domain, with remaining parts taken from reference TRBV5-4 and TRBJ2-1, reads ETGVTQSPTHLIKTRGQQVTLRCSSQSGHNTVSWYQQALGQGPQFIFQYYREEENGRGNFPPRFSGLQFPNYSSELNVNALELDDSALYLCASSLKRETYNEQFFGPGTRLTVL.

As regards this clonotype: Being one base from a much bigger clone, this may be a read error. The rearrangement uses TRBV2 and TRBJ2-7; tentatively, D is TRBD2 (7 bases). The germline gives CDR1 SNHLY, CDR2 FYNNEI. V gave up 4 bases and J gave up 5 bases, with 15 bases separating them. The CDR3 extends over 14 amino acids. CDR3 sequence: CASSAGGTHNEQYF. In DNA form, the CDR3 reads TGTGCCAGCAGTGCGGGGGGCACCCACAACGAGCAGTACTTC.